This passage covers 25 T cell receptor beta chains from one sample sequenced in a study of cytomegalovirus exposure and HLA in healthy donors. The PCR employed 60 Vbeta primers together with 13 Jbeta primers. Clones were sequenced by immunoSEQ multiplex PCR, and TCRdb holds only the in-frame ones, with some missing. Of about 120,000 clones in the sample, 50% to 75% were seen once. The sequencing sample was made of PBMCs. The receptor set was obtained from a woman in her 40s in good health and CMV-seropositive.

This clone was detected a few times. V usage is TRBV19 and J usage is TRBJ1-5, with D possibly matching TRBD1 (6 bases). Germline-derived CDR1 and CDR2 are LNHDA and SQIVND (reference sequence). V was shortened by 4 bases and J by 8 bases, with 9 bases between the two germline ends. The CDR3 has 12 amino acids. CDR3 protein: CASSRQEKPQHF. CDR3 nucleotides: TGTGCCAGTAGTAGACAGGAGAAGCCCCAGCATTTT.

This chain links TRBV5-1 with TRBJ1-2, with TRBD1 identical over 8 bases. In germline, CDR1 is SGHRS, CDR2 YFSETQ. The ends lost 0 bases at V and 6 bases at J; junction bases unmatched: 10. The CDR3 length is 16 residues. The CDR3 DNA reads TGCGCCAGCAGCTTGGTTGAAGCAGGGGGCGTGGATGGCTACACCTTC. This sequence encodes CASSLVEAGGVDGYTF.

This chain uses TRBV29-1 with TRBJ2-3, with 9 bases fitting TRBD1. CDR1 is SQVTM and CDR2 is ANQGSEA in the germline V gene. This CDR3 comprises 14 residues. After removal of 5 bases from V and 0 bases from J, the junction contained 3 bases not matched to a gene. The CDR3 DNA reads TGCAGCGTTCCCGGGACAGGGAGCACAGATACGCAGTATTTT. It codes for CSVPGTGSTDTQYF.

This clone turned up a few times. The J gene is TRBJ2-3, the V gene TRBV7-8, with 12 bases identical to TRBD2. V dropped 4 bases and J dropped 1; count of bases not matched to a gene: 3. Germline values: CDR1 SGHVS, CDR2 FQNEAQ. The CDR3 length is 16 residues. The CDR3 region is CASSYRLAGGTDTQYF. For the CDR3, the DNA is TGTGCCAGCAGCTACCGACTAGCGGGAGGCACAGATACGCAGTATTTT. The full variable domain, rest sourced from reference TRBV7-8 and TRBJ2-3, is GAGVSQSPRYKVAKRGQDVALRCDPISGHVSLFWYQQALGQGPEFLTYFQNEAQLDKSGLPSDRFFAERPEGSVSTLKIQRTQQEDSAVYLCASSYRLAGGTDTQYFGPGTRLTVL.

The chain recombines TRBV29-1 with TRBJ2-7; D might be TRBD1 (6 bases). Germline lookup yields CDR1 SQVTM and CDR2 ANQGSEA. V was shortened by 6 bases and J by 0 bases, with 12 bases between the two germline ends. This CDR3 has 13 residues. The CDR3 DNA follows: TGCAGCGTACTCCGGGACACCTCCTACGAGCAGTACTTC. Residues: CSVLRDTSYEQYF.

This clone appeared once. The chain links TRBV2 to TRBJ2-1, with D possibly being TRBD1 (5 bases). The CDR3 is 13 amino acids. Trimming stripped 2 bases from V and 6 bases from J, with 8 bases between. Germline assignment: CDR1 SNHLY and CDR2 FYNNEI. The DNA for the CDR3 is TGTGCCAGCAGTGAACAGGGCCTCAATGAGCAGTTCTTC. This gives the protein CASSEQGLNEQFF.

The V gene is TRBV9, the J gene TRBJ2-3; TRBD2 matches at 14 bases. V shed 2 bases, J shed 1 base, and the junction held 6 bases outside the gene matches. CDR3 length equals 18 residues. The germline CDR1 and CDR2 sequences are SGDLS and YYNGEE. The CDR3 sequence is CASSVGTSGSLGTDTQYF. In nucleotides, the CDR3 is TGTGCCAGCAGCGTGGGGACTAGCGGGAGTTTGGGCACAGATACGCAGTATTTT.

A few counts support this clone. The rearrangement uses TRBV18 and TRBJ2-2; 12 nucleotides line up with TRBD2. Germline CDR1 KGHSH, CDR2 LQKENI. Trimming took 8 bases from V and 6 from J; bases not matched to a gene: 13. The CDR3 runs to 17 residues. CDR3 sequence reads: CASTANRLAGEAGELFF. The CDR3 nucleotides read TGTGCCAGCACCGCTAATCGACTAGCGGGAGAAGCCGGGGAGCTGTTTTTT.

The chain is built from TRBV6-6 and TRBJ1-2; no reliable D call. The CDR3 covers 13 residues. Trimming cost V 7 bases and J 0 bases, with 9 bases left between them. The germline CDR1 and CDR2 sequences are MNHNY and SVGAGI (reference sequence). The CDR3 here is CASTTHSNYGYTF. CDR3 DNA: TGTGCCAGCACCACGCACTCTAACTATGGCTACACCTTC.

A note on this clone: One junction end does not reproduce the germline sequence, and a read error may be involved. The rearrangement links TRBV7-2 to TRBJ1-3; no clear D. The CDR3 spans 15 residues. CDR1 and CDR2 from the germline V gene are SGHTA and FQGNSA. CDR3 sequence (DNA): TGTGCCAGCAGCCTAGCCCCCTACTCTGGAAACACCATATATTTT. Translation: CASSLAPYSGNTIYF.

The chain links TRBV5-1 to TRBJ1-1; D might be TRBD1 (5 bases). The CDR3 is made up of 19 amino acids. The germline V gene has CDR1 SGHRS and CDR2 YFSETQ. The germline V and J ends were trimmed by 4 bases and 0 bases, with 25 bases remaining between them. The CDR3 reads CASSGNPGDRLFMNTEAFF. In DNA, the CDR3 is TGCGCCAGCAGCGGCAACCCGGGAGACAGATTGTTCATGAACACTGAAGCTTTCTTT. Full variable domain (missing parts from reference TRBV5-1 and TRBJ1-1): KAGVTQTPRYLIKTRGQQVTLSCSPISGHRSVSWYQQTPGQGLQFLFEYFSETQRNKGNFPGRFSGRQFSNSRSEMNVSTLELGDSALYLCASSGNPGDRLFMNTEAFFGQGTRLTVV.

The chain uses TRBV5-6 and TRBJ2-3, with 10 bases identical to TRBD1. Germline V gene data show CDR1 as SGHDT and CDR2 as YYEEEE. The V and J ends lost 4 bases and 5 bases, in that order; junction bases with no gene match: 1. The CDR3 length is 13 residues. This chain's CDR3 is CASSRDRGDTQYF. CDR3 DNA sequence: TGTGCCAGCAGCCGGGACAGGGGAGATACGCAGTATTTT.

This clone has a handful of counts. The chain has TRBV29-1 and TRBJ2-3; 8 bases align to TRBD1. The V segment lost 4 bases and the J segment 0 bases; nucleotides outside the gene matches: 9. This CDR3 region has 16 residues. Germline V gene data show CDR1 as SQVTM and CDR2 as ANQGSEA. The DNA of the CDR3 is TGCAGCGTTGTGGGACAGGAAATACTCAGCACAGATACGCAGTATTTT. This codes for CSVVGQEILSTDTQYF.

Regarding this clone: The junction shows a germline mismatch at one end, possibly a read error. The chain employs TRBV6-6 and TRBJ1-5; weak D call: TRBD1 (6 bases). Germline V lookup: CDR1 MNHNY, CDR2 SVGAGI (reference sequence). The CDR3 runs 13 residues. CDR3 coding DNA: TGTGCCAGCAGTTACGTAGACAGGAAGCCCCGGCATTTT. Translating it yields CASSYVDRKPRHF.

The rearrangement uses TRBV6-1 and TRBJ1-1; 7 bases are a match to TRBD1. The germline V gene has CDR1 MNHNS and CDR2 SASEGT. The CDR3 consists of 13 residues. The J segment lost 7 bases and the V segment lost 4 bases, leaving 6 bases of the junction unmatched. In nucleotides, the CDR3 is TGTGCCAGCAGTGGAGAGGGGGCTAATGAAGCTTTCTTT. Its protein is CASSGEGANEAFF.

There are a few counts of this clone. The V and J genes are TRBV5-1 and TRBJ2-3, with a tentative D call TRBD1 (6 bases). CDR3 length: 13 amino acids. V lost 6 bases and J 2 bases, leaving 10 bases between the germline ends. Germline V gives CDR1 SGHRS, CDR2 YFSETQ. The CDR3 nucleotides are TGCGCCAGCACGGACAGACCCACAGATACGCAGTATTTT. This sequence encodes CASTDRPTDTQYF.

The chain uses TRBV10-2 and TRBJ2-7, with D possibly TRBD2 on 6 matching bases. V was pared by 4 bases and J by 10 bases, with 17 bases between. From germline, CDR1 is WSHSY and CDR2 SAAADI. The CDR3 is 13 amino acids. The CDR3 DNA follows: TGCGCCAGCAGTGGGGCGACTTCGGGGGAACAGTACTTC. Translating it yields CASSGATSGEQYF.

The chain joins TRBV29-1 to TRBJ2-7; D is unresolved. Trimming took off 0 bases at V and 4 bases at J, with 4 bases between the two ends. CDR3 length: 11 residues. Germline CDR1 is SQVTM and CDR2 is ANQGSEA. CDR3 in DNA: TGCAGCGTTGAAGAGTCTTACGAGCAGTACTTC. Its translation: CSVEESYEQYF.

The chain has TRBV30 and TRBJ1-3, with 10 bases identical to TRBD1. The CDR3 consists of 14 residues. CDR1 and CDR2 from the germline V gene are GTSNPN and SVGIG (reference sequence). V gave up 3 bases and J gave up 5 bases; unmatched junction bases: 4. CDR3 nucleotide sequence: TGTGCCTGGAGGGAGACAGGGGGCAGAAACACCATATATTTT. This translates into CAWRETGGRNTIYF.

This sequence joins TRBV27 and TRBJ1-1, with 10 bases that match TRBD1. CDR1 is MNHEY, CDR2 SMNVEV, per germline (reference sequence). The CDR3 sequence is 14 residues long. Trimming cost V 4 bases and J 8 bases; bases outside gene matches: 7. The CDR3: CASSYTDRGPEAFF. The CDR3, as DNA: TGTGCCAGCAGTTACACCGACAGGGGGCCGGAAGCTTTCTTT.

Concerning this clone: One junction end disagrees with the germline gene, perhaps due to a read error. The gene calls are TRBV6-1 and TRBJ2-5, with TRBD1 matching over 8 bases. CDR3 size: 12 residues. CDR1 and CDR2 (germline): MNHNS, SASEGT. CDR3 nucleotides: TGTGCCAGCGACAGGGGCCAAGAGGCCCAGTACTTC. Its translation is CASDRGQEAQYF.

The chain couples TRBV6-5 to TRBJ1-1; D not certain. The length of the CDR3 is 16 residues. In germline, CDR1 is MNHEY, CDR2 SVGAGI. V was shortened by 4 bases and J by 1 base, with 16 bases between the two germline ends. The CDR3 sequence: CASSFSYGQSNTEAFF. In DNA, the CDR3 is TGTGCCAGCAGTTTCTCTTATGGGCAATCGAACACTGAAGCTTTCTTT.

A few counts support this clone. This chain connects TRBV7-6 to TRBJ2-4; 10 nucleotides line up with TRBD1. CDR1 and CDR2 from the germline V gene are SGHVS and FNYEAQ. The length of the CDR3 is 18 residues. V shed 1 base, J shed 1 base, and the junction held 7 bases outside the gene matches. Here the CDR3 reads CASSLVPGTGAAKNIQYF. The CDR3 nucleotides read TGTGCCAGCAGCTTAGTACCCGGGACAGGGGCGGCCAAAAACATTCAGTACTTC.

This clone was observed a few times. J is TRBJ2-7 and V is TRBV14; D not resolved. Germline V CDR1 and CDR2: SGHDN, FVKESK. The CDR3 is 14 amino acids. Trimming removed 2 bases at V and 2 bases at J, with 10 bases between. The CDR3 bases are TGTGCCAGCAGCCAATCCCAGGTCACCTACGAGCAGTACTTC. The encoded protein is CASSQSQVTYEQYF.

This chain uses TRBV7-2 with TRBJ1-2; 9 bases align to TRBD1. Germline CDR1 reads SGHTA; CDR2 reads FQGNSA. CDR3 length: 15 amino acids. V was pared by 5 bases and J by 6 bases, with 10 bases of the junction left unmatched. CDR3 sequence reads: CASSLLDRGGHGYTF. CDR3 bases: TGTGCCAGCAGCCTTCTGGACAGGGGAGGGCATGGCTACACCTTC.